These 3 T cell receptor beta chains were all obtained from the same sample, sequenced in a study of regulatory T cells in long-lasting Graves disease. Libraries of TCR beta came from iRepertoire HTBI primers plus Arm-PCR of CDR3 regions. MiXCR was run by TCRdb on the multiplex PCR reads, yielding one entry per CDR3 protein. Of about 470,000 distinct CDR3 sequences detected, approximately 15% appear once; the ten largest clones hold 16%. Time point in this sample: newly diagnosed GD, antithyroid drugs for less than 3 months. The TCR library was made from RNA that had been extracted from PBMCs in TRIzol. These data were also reused for a study on T cells in Graves' hyperthyroidism and ophthalmopathy.

The material was peripheral blood mononuclear cells (PBMCs), obtained at new diagnosis, from a patient treated with antithyroid drugs. Receptors were obtained from a young woman with Graves disease.

Many counts were recorded for this clonotype. The chain recombines TRBV28 with TRBJ1-1, with a possible D match to TRBD1 (5 bases). The CDR3 is 15 residues long. V was trimmed by 6 bases and J by 2 bases, leaving 16 bases between them. Germline V gene lookup returns CDR1 MDHEN and CDR2 SYDVKM. This chain's CDR3 is CASSHFTGLNTEAFF. The CDR3 DNA follows: TGTGCCAGCAGCCACTTTACGGGGCTTAACACTGAAGCTTTCTTT.

This clonotype was detected many times. This rearrangement joins TRBV12-3 or TRBV12-4 to TRBJ2-1; 8 bases are a match to TRBD2. V was clipped by 3 bases and J by 0 bases; unmatched bases: 10. There are 18 residues in the CDR3. The CDR3 loop is CASSLGAGVDTSYNEQFF. DNA for the CDR3: TGTGCCAGCAGTTTGGGAGCGGGAGTCGACACCTCCTACAATGAGCAGTTCTTC.

This clonotype was recorded many times. This chain joins TRBV6-1 and TRBJ2-5, with a tentative D call TRBD2 (5 bases). Trimming left V 0 bases short and J 5 bases short, with 16 bases between. This CDR3 comprises 16 residues. CDR1 and CDR2 (germline): MNHNS, SASEGT. Here the CDR3 reads CASSEAAGLRWETQYF. CDR3 in DNA: TGTGCCAGCAGTGAAGCGGCGGGCCTCCGGTGGGAGACCCAGTACTTC.